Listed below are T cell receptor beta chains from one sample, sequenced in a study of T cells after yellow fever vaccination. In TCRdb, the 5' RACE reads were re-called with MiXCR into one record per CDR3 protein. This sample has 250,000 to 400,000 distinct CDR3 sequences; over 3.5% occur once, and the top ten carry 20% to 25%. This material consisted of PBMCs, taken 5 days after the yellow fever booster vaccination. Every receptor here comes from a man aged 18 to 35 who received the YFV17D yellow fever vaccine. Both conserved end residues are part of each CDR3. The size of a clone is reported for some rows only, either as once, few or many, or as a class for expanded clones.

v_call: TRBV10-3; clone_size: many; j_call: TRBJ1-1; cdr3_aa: CAISGQAMNTEAFF
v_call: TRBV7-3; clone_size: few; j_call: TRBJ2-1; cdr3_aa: CASSSSSGGAYNEQFF
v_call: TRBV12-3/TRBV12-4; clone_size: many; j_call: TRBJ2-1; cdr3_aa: CASSWSSSGGAIYEQFF
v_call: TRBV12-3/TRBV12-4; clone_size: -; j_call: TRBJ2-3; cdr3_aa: CASRGWGQSTDTQYF
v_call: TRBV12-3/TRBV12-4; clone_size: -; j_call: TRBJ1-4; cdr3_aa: CASRMSGGGEKLFF
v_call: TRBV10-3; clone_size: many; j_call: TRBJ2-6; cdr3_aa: CAIQGSGANVLTF
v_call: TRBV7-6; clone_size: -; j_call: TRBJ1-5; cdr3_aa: CASSLQPGNQPQHF
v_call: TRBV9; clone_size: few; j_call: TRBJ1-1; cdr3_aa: CASSVGAVPTPAFF
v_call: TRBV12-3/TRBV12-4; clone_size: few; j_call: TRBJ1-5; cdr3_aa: CASSFSSDQPQHF
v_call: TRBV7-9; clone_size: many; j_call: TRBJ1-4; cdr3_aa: CASSLTGDGEKLFF
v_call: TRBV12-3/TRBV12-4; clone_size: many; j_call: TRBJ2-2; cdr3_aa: CASSFAGDTGELFF
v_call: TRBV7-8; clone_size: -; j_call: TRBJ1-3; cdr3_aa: CASSLGTGAISGNTIYF
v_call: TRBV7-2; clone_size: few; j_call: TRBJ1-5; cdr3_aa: CASGPPPQHF
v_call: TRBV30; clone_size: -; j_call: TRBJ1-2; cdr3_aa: CAWNGGQIGYTF
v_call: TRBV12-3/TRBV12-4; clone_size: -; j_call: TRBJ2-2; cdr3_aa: CASSLARELFF
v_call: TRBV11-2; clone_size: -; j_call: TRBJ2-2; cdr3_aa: CASSLVRGTNTGELFF
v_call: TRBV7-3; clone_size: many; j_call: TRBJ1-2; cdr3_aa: CASSYNGGYGYTF
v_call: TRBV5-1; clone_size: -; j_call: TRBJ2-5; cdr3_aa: CASSSTGGQGETQYF
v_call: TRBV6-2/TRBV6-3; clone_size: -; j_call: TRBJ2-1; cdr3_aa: CASSYNGQGIDNEQFF
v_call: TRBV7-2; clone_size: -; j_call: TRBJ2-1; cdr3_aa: CASSFGRFEQFF
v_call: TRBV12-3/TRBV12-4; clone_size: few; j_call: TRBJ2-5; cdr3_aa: CASSLNPEGTQYF
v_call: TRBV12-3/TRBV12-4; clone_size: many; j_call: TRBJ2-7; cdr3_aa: CASSSTGSSYEQYF
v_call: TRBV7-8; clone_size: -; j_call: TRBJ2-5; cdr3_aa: CASSLGLGPLAQETQYF
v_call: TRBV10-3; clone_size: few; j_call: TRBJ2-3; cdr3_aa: CATKISGANTDTQYF
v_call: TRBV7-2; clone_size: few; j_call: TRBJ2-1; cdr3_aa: CASSPGTIGEQFF
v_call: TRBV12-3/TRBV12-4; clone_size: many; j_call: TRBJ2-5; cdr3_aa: CASSSLSIQETQYF